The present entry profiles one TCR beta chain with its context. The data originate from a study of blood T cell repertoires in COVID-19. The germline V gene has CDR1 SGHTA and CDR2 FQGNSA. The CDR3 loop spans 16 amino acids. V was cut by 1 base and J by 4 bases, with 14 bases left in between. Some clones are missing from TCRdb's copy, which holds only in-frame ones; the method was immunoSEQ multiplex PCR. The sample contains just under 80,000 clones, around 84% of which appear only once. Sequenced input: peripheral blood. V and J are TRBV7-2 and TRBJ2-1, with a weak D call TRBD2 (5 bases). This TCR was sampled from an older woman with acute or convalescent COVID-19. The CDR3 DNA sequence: TGTGCCAGCAGCTTAGGGTCAGTTCGGGGTTACAATGAGCAGTTCTTC. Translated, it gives CASSLGSVRGYNEQFF.